This is a list of T cell receptor beta chains from one sample in a study of vaccination and CD4 T cells after COVID-19. These receptors are not linked to any known antigen. MiXCR, applied by TCRdb to the PCR reads, yields one record per CDR3 protein. The sample yields fewer than 15,000 distinct CDR3 sequences, around a third seen once. The source material was CD4+ T cells from blood, cultured in vitro, sampled after SARS-CoV-2 vaccination. The receptors derive from a human donor who had recovered from COVID-19. Both conserved end residues are part of each CDR3. The D gene is left open where the match is weak. Clone size, where shown, is once, few, many, or a class for clones that have expanded.

J gene,D gene,clone size,V gene,CDR3 DNA,CDR3 protein
TRBJ2-2,TRBD2,large,TRBV6-5,TGTGCCAGCAGTTACTTAGCGGGCCAGACCGGGGAGCTGTTTTTT,CASSYLAGQTGELFF
TRBJ1-1,-,-,TRBV27,TGTGCCAGCAGTCTCTGGTTGAACACTGAAGCTTTCTTT,CASSLWLNTEAFF
TRBJ1-1,-,large,TRBV7-9,TGTGCCAGCAGCCTCCTGGGGAACACTGAAGCTTTCTTT,CASSLLGNTEAFF
TRBJ1-5,-,-,TRBV30,TGTGCCTCCGGGACGGTTCTGAATCAGCCCCAGCATTTT,CASGTVLNQPQHF
TRBJ1-1,-,few,TRBV4-3,TGCGCCAGCAGCCGCGGGACAATGTACACTGAAGCTTTCTTT,CASSRGTMYTEAFF
TRBJ1-2,-,-,TRBV7-2,TGTGCCAGCAGCTACAGAATGCCCGACTATGGCTACACCTTC,CASSYRMPDYGYTF
TRBJ1-2,-,-,TRBV14,TGTGCCAGCAGCCACACTAGAAACTATGGCTACACCTTC,CASSHTRNYGYTF
TRBJ1-3,TRBD1,few,TRBV7-8,TGTGCCAGCAGCTTAAGAACCCGACAGGGCGATGGAAACACCATATATTTT,CASSLRTRQGDGNTIYF
TRBJ1-1,-,-,TRBV21-1,TGTGCCAGCAGCAAACTCGGGGGAAGTAACACTGAAGCTTTCTTT,CASSKLGGSNTEAFF
TRBJ2-7,TRBD1,few,TRBV12-3/TRBV12-4,TGTGCCAGCAGTAGGGGGCACGAGCAGTACTTC,CASSRGHEQYF
TRBJ2-7,-,-,TRBV6-2/TRBV6-3,TGTGCCAGCAGTTACCTACAGGGATCAGCTAGGGAGCAGTACTTC,CASSYLQGSAREQYF
TRBJ2-5,TRBD2,few,TRBV7-2,TGTGCCAGCAGCTTAATGGGCGGGAGTGAGACCCAGTACTTC,CASSLMGGSETQYF
TRBJ1-2,TRBD1,-,TRBV19,TGTGCCAGTAGTATAACACAGGGGACGGAGCATGGCTACACCTTC,CASSITQGTEHGYTF
TRBJ2-1,-,-,TRBV7-2,TGTGCCAGCAGCCCCTCCCGCGATTACAATGAGCAGTTCTTC,CASSPSRDYNEQFF
TRBJ1-3,-,few,TRBV28,TGTGCCAGCAGTTTAGTGGACGCCTCTGGAAACACCATATATTTT,CASSLVDASGNTIYF
TRBJ2-7,-,few,TRBV21-1,TGTGCCAGCAGCTACCGAGAGGTCTACGAGCAGTACTTC,CASSYREVYEQYF
TRBJ1-1,-,-,TRBV12-3/TRBV12-4,TGTGCCAGCAGTTCCCCAGGTGGGAACACTGAAGCTTTCTTT,CASSSPGGNTEAFF
TRBJ1-4,TRBD1,-,TRBV11-2,TGTGCCAGCAGCCCGGGACAGGGGAGGAAAACTAATGAAAAACTGTTTTTT,CASSPGQGRKTNEKLFF